The 29 T cell receptor beta chains below all came from one sample that was sequenced in a study of post-analysis software for immune sequencing data. Broader study findings: TRBV5-6, TRBV5-1 and TRBV20-1 were among 4 or 5 TRBV segments more frequent in patients than controls.

The authors incorporated unique molecular identifiers into the TCR beta cDNA libraries. TCRdb reprocessed the PCR reads via MiXCR and lists one record per CDR3 protein. The table includes roughly 600,000 distinct CDR3 sequences, about 40% detected once. What these receptors recognize is not known. Sequenced: blood. The receptors originated from a girl aged 5 to 17 with multiple sclerosis.

The rearrangement links TRBV7-2 to TRBJ1-3; 9 bases agree with TRBD1. The CDR3 covers 16 residues. CDR1 is SGHTA and CDR2 is FQGNSA in the germline V gene. The J segment lost 0 bases and the V segment lost 1 base, leaving 1 base of the junction unmatched. The CDR3, as DNA: TGTGCCAGCAGCTTAGGACAGGGGGTCTCTGGAAACACCATATATTTT. Its translation is CASSLGQGVSGNTIYF.

V usage is TRBV29-1 and J usage is TRBJ2-1; 8 nucleotides align to TRBD2. Trimming at V came to 4 bases and at J to 0 bases, leaving 5 bases not matched to a gene. The length of the CDR3 is 15 residues. CDR1 and CDR2 from the germline V gene are SQVTM and ANQGSEA. The CDR3 region has the DNA TGCAGCGTTGTTGGTAGCGGGAACTCCTACAATGAGCAGTTCTTC. Amino acids: CSVVGSGNSYNEQFF.

The chain joins TRBV3-1 to TRBJ1-2, with D possibly being TRBD1 (6 bases). The CDR3 totals 17 residues. Trimming removed 1 base from V and 2 bases from J, with 17 bases in between. CDR1 and CDR2 from the germline V gene are LGHDT and YNNKEL (reference sequence). The chain's CDR3 is CASSQVDRRKPNYGYTF. Here the CDR3 DNA reads TGTGCCAGCAGCCAAGTAGACAGGCGGAAACCAAACTATGGCTACACCTTC.

Concerning this clonotype: A read error may account for a junction end that differs from germline. The genes are TRBV12-3 or TRBV12-4 and TRBJ1-3; D not certain. CDR3 length: 16 residues. In DNA, the CDR3 is TGTGCCAGCAGTTTAGCTTTCGAATACTCTGGAGACACCATATATTTT. The encoded protein is CASSLAFEYSGDTIYF.

Only a few counts were recorded for this clonotype. This chain links TRBV7-9 with TRBJ2-1, with 7 bases that match TRBD1. Germline assignment: CDR1 SEHNR and CDR2 FQNEAQ (reference sequence). V shed 6 bases and J 5 bases; nucleotides not matched to a gene: 10. This CDR3 spans 15 amino acids. CDR3 sequence (DNA): TGTGCCAGCAGTAATACAGGGGAGATGCACAATGAGCAGTTCTTC. Translating it yields CASSNTGEMHNEQFF.

The J gene is TRBJ2-2, the V gene TRBV7-2; D is unclear. Trimming removed 2 bases from V and 2 bases from J, with 9 bases in between. CDR1 SGHTA and CDR2 FQGNSA come from the germline V gene. The CDR3 runs to 15 residues. The CDR3 DNA sequence: TGTGCCAGCAGCTTAATCCCCGGTAACACCGGGGAGCTGTTTTTT. Protein: CASSLIPGNTGELFF.

This sequence joins TRBV10-1 and TRBJ2-1; D is undetermined. The J call is doubtful: the DNA matches TRBJ2-7 better. CDR3 length: 12 residues. Germline CDR1 reads WNHNN; CDR2 reads SYGVQD (reference sequence). The CDR3 sequence: CASSDPYNEQYF. CDR3 in DNA: TGCGCCAGCAGTGATCCCTACAATGAGCAGTACTTC.

This clonotype has a handful of counts. This chain joins TRBV7-9 and TRBJ2-1, with 10 bases fitting TRBD2. This CDR3 is 14 amino acids long. Germline CDR1 SEHNR, CDR2 FQNEAQ (reference sequence). V shed 7 bases, J shed 7 bases, and the junction held 7 bases outside the gene matches. The CDR3 loop reads CASTFGSGGNEQFF. CDR3 coding DNA: TGTGCCAGCACCTTTGGTAGCGGGGGGAATGAGCAGTTCTTC. Combining the CDR3 with reference TRBV7-9 and TRBJ2-1 gives the whole variable domain DTGVSQNPRHKITKRGQNVTFRCDPISEHNRLYWYRQTLGQGPEFLTYFQNEAQLEKSRLLSDRFSAERPKGSFSTLEIQRTEQGDSAMYLCASTFGSGGNEQFFGPGTRLTVL.

This rearrangement joins TRBV6-6 to TRBJ2-7; maybe TRBD2 (6 bases). This CDR3 spans 13 amino acids. Trimming removed 3 bases at V and 6 bases at J, with 12 bases between. Germline V lookup: CDR1 MNHNY, CDR2 SVGAGI (reference sequence). CDR3 amino acids: CASSYSGLSEQYF. CDR3 bases: TGTGCCAGCAGTTATTCGGGACTCAGCGAGCAGTACTTC.

This sequence joins TRBV6-5 and TRBJ2-3; D is possibly TRBD1 or TRBD2 (5 bases each). CDR1 and CDR2 (germline): MNHEY, SVGAGI. This CDR3 region has 15 residues. V was shortened by 1 base and J by 2 bases, with 10 bases between the two germline ends. The DNA for the CDR3 is TGTGCCAGCAGTTACTTCGAGGGGAACACAGATACGCAGTATTTT. It is translated as CASSYFEGNTDTQYF.

This clonotype came up many times. This chain links TRBV3-1 with TRBJ2-7; 9 bases map to TRBD1. Per the germline V gene, CDR1 is LGHDT and CDR2 is YNNKEL (reference sequence). The CDR3 is made up of 14 amino acids. The J segment lost 1 base and the V segment lost 4 bases, leaving 2 bases of the junction unmatched. CDR3 coding DNA: TGTGCCAGCAGCCGAGGGACAGGGTCCTACGAGCAGTACTTC. It is translated as CASSRGTGSYEQYF.

This chain uses TRBV27 with TRBJ2-2; TRBD2 might be the D (6 bases). The CDR3 extends over 14 amino acids. Trimming took off 5 bases at V and 4 bases at J, with 11 bases between the two ends. CDR1 is MNHEY, CDR2 SMNVEV, per germline (reference sequence). Here the CDR3 reads CASSKGLSTGELFF. CDR3 coding DNA: TGTGCCAGCAGTAAGGGACTTTCCACCGGGGAGCTGTTTTTT.

V is TRBV28 and J is TRBJ2-7; 9 nucleotides line up with TRBD2. This CDR3 comprises 12 residues. J gave up 6 bases and V 7 bases, and 4 bases lay outside the gene matches. Germline CDR1 MDHEN, CDR2 SYDVKM. The CDR3 sequence is CASIDSGGEQYF. DNA of the CDR3: TGTGCCAGCATAGATAGCGGGGGCGAGCAGTACTTC.

This clonotype was seen a single time. The V gene is TRBV12-3 or TRBV12-4, the J gene TRBJ2-7; the D gene is possibly TRBD1 (5 bases). The CDR3 loop spans 14 amino acids. Between the trimmed V and J ends, which lost 5 bases and 0 bases, there was a span of 11 bases. The CDR3 sequence is CASSPDTSSYEQYF. CDR3 DNA sequence: TGTGCCAGCAGTCCGGACACGTCCTCCTACGAGCAGTACTTC.

This sequence joins TRBV2 and TRBJ2-7, with D possibly being TRBD2 (6 bases). The germline V gene has CDR1 SNHLY and CDR2 FYNNEI. Trimming took 5 bases from V and 3 from J, leaving 11 bases between them. This CDR3 comprises 13 residues. The CDR3 sequence is CASSIGTFYEQYF. In nucleotides, the CDR3 is TGTGCCAGCAGTATCGGGACTTTCTACGAGCAGTACTTC.

There are a few counts of this clonotype. The chain is built from TRBV12-3 or TRBV12-4 and TRBJ2-7; TRBD2 matches at 15 bases. V lost 5 bases, J lost 5 bases, and 1 base stayed unmatched. CDR3 length: 14 amino acids. CDR3 loop: CASSGLAGGHEQYF. The CDR3 region has the DNA TGTGCCAGCAGTGGACTAGCGGGAGGGCACGAGCAGTACTTC.

This chain connects TRBV7-9 to TRBJ2-1, with TRBD2 matching over 8 bases. This CDR3 is 15 amino acids long. V was clipped by 5 bases and J by 4 bases; unmatched bases: 7. Germline loops: CDR1 SEHNR, CDR2 FQNEAQ (reference sequence). This CDR3 reads CASSPARGGYNEQFF. For the CDR3, the DNA is TGTGCCAGCAGCCCCGCTCGGGGGGGGTACAATGAGCAGTTCTTC.

The DNA for the CDR3 is TGTGCCATCAGTGATTCGGGGGGGCCTGGAGGCTACACCTTC. Protein sequence: CAISDSGGPGGYTF. The J gene is TRBJ1-2, the V gene TRBV10-3; tentatively, D is TRBD1 (6 bases). The germline V gene has CDR1 ENHRY and CDR2 SYGVKD. CDR3 length equals 14 residues. V gave up 3 bases and J gave up 8 bases, with 16 bases separating them.

Remarks on this clonotype: Just one base apart from a much larger clone, this may be a read error. This chain links TRBV5-1 with TRBJ2-1; TRBD1 aligns across 8 bases. CDR3 size: 14 residues. CDR1 is SGHRS, CDR2 YFSETQ, per germline. J was trimmed by 5 bases and V by 3 bases; bases with no gene match: 4. As DNA, the CDR3 is TGCGCCAGCAGCTGGGGACAGGTCGACAATGAGCAGTTCTTC. Translation: CASSWGQVDNEQFF.

About this clonotype: Possible read error: a much larger clone is one base away. CDR3 sequence reads: CSVCGRMAYNEQFF. CDR3 coding DNA: TGCAGCGTATGCGGGAGGATGGCCTACAATGAGCAGTTCTTC. V usage is TRBV29-1 and J usage is TRBJ2-1; 8 bases are shared with TRBD2. The V gene end was trimmed by 6 bases and the J gene end by 2 bases; junction bases not matched to a gene: 6. Germline CDR1 SQVTM, CDR2 ANQGSEA. The CDR3 is 14 residues long.

This clonotype was detected only a few times. This chain uses TRBV3-1 with TRBJ1-1, with 9 bases aligning to TRBD1. The CDR3 runs 14 residues. The trim removed 0 bases at V and 9 bases at J, leaving 5 bases unmatched. CDR1 is LGHDT, CDR2 YNNKEL, per germline (reference sequence). CDR3 in amino acids: CASSQDMNRGQAFF. The DNA for the CDR3 is TGTGCCAGCAGCCAAGATATGAACAGGGGGCAAGCTTTCTTT.

V and J are TRBV6-2 or TRBV6-3 and TRBJ2-7; tentatively, D is TRBD2 (5 bases). This CDR3 spans 14 amino acids. Trimming cost V 6 bases and J 3 bases, with 15 bases left between them. From germline, CDR1 is MNHEY and CDR2 SVGEGT. The CDR3 is CASSLDGELYEQYF. CDR3 nucleotides: TGTGCCAGCAGCCTGGACGGGGAACTCTACGAGCAGTACTTC.

This clonotype came up a few times. V is TRBV2 and J is TRBJ1-1; no definite D call. The length of the CDR3 is 13 residues. CDR1 and CDR2 from the germline V gene are SNHLY and FYNNEI. Between the trimmed V and J ends, which lost 9 bases and 0 bases, there was a span of 11 bases. The CDR3 nucleotides are TGTGCCAGTAAGGGTCCCATGAACACTGAAGCTTTCTTT. It codes for CASKGPMNTEAFF.

The chain uses TRBV7-8 and TRBJ2-5; D perhaps matches TRBD2 (6 bases). The CDR3 contains 15 residues. The germline V gene encodes CDR1 SGHVS and CDR2 FQNEAQ. The V and J ends lost 10 bases and 5 bases respectively, with 23 bases between them. CDR3 bases: TGTGCCATCGATCGTAATCCGGGAGCTGGGGAGACCCAGTACTTC. It codes for CAIDRNPGAGETQYF.

The table lists this clonotype with a few counts. This chain connects TRBV4-1 to TRBJ2-5; no definite D call. This CDR3 is built from 15 residues. Trimming left V 0 bases short and J 4 bases short, with 12 bases between. Germline CDR1 reads MGHRA; CDR2 reads YSYEKL. The CDR3 bases are TGCGCCAGCAGCCAAGAGCGTTACAAGGGAGAGACCCAGTACTTC. It specifies CASSQERYKGETQYF.

With respect to this clonotype: One end of the junction varies from germline; a read error may be responsible. The chain has TRBV27 and TRBJ1-4, with D unresolved. This CDR3 comprises 12 residues. CDR1 is MNHEY and CDR2 is SMNVEV in the germline V gene (reference sequence). CDR3 residues: CASSLVGGKRFF. The CDR3 DNA sequence: TGTGCCAGCAGTTTGGTGGGCGGAAAACGGTTTTTT.

V and J are TRBV10-2 and TRBJ2-7; tentative D call: TRBD1 (5 bases). CDR3 size: 15 residues. Between the trimmed V and J ends, which lost 4 bases and 2 bases, there was a span of 15 bases. Germline values: CDR1 WSHSY, CDR2 SAAADI. The chain's CDR3 is CASSARGRATYEQYF. As DNA, the CDR3 is TGCGCCAGCAGTGCAAGGGGCAGGGCGACCTACGAGCAGTACTTC.

V gene TRBV12-3 or TRBV12-4 combines with J gene TRBJ2-5; a possible D gene is TRBD2 (6 bases). The V end lost 1 base, the J end lost 4 bases, and 16 bases lay between the germline ends. The CDR3 loop spans 16 amino acids. This CDR3 is CASSLVRRTGGETQYF. CDR3 DNA: TGTGCCAGCAGTTTAGTTCGGCGGACCGGGGGAGAGACCCAGTACTTC.

The rearrangement links TRBV7-6 to TRBJ2-7; 7 nucleotides agree with TRBD1. This CDR3 is built from 16 residues. The junction had 6 bases not matched to a gene; V was cut back by 1 base and J by 0 bases. CDR1 and CDR2 (germline): SGHVS, FNYEAQ. CDR3 sequence (DNA): TGTGCCAGCAGCTTAGGAGGGACAGCGAGCTCCTACGAGCAGTACTTC. The encoded protein is CASSLGGTASSYEQYF.